One and the same sample provided the 11 T cell receptor beta chains below, sequenced in a study of T-cell memory formation after mild COVID-19 (dated by TCRdb to 2020 to 2022). Library creation used 5' RACE. Data came from an Illumina NovaSeq 6000. The public sequencing data were trimmed at Q25 with fastp and processed into clonotypes with MiXCR by TCRdb, which kept only in-frame beta chains. Every distinct CDR3 protein forms one entry, paired with its most common genes and DNA. This sample holds approximately 350,000 distinct CDR3 sequences; under 30% were observed only once. Approximately 15% of the sample goes to the ten largest clones. Sequencing used PBMCs or a T cell subset sorted from them (not recorded which). The receptors derive from an adult woman who had mild COVID-19 (a few samples of this study predate the infection). The sample titles of this study are shuffled in the database, so cell type and time point are left out; the donor was told from shared clones.

The chain has TRBV4-1 and TRBJ1-3; D uncertain. This CDR3 is built from 16 residues. Trimming pared 2 bases from V and 2 bases from J, leaving 13 bases between. Germline CDR1 MGHRA, CDR2 YSYEKL. CDR3 sequence reads: CASSQPRTGPGNTIYF. The CDR3 DNA reads TGCGCCAGCAGCCAACCCCGGACCGGGCCTGGAAACACCATATATTTT.

This clonotype was found a few times. The gene calls are TRBV5-1 and TRBJ1-1, with 9 bases fitting TRBD1. Unmatched junction bases numbered 9, after V lost 1 base and J lost 5 bases. From germline, CDR1 is SGHRS and CDR2 YFSETQ. The CDR3 length is 16 residues. In nucleotides, the CDR3 is TGCGCCAGCAGCTTGTTGGTTGGACAGGGGAGGACTGAAGCTTTCTTT. Its translation: CASSLLVGQGRTEAFF.

The table lists this clonotype with a few counts. V usage is TRBV7-9 and J usage is TRBJ2-1, with D perhaps being TRBD1 or TRBD2 (5 bases each). Trimming left V 1 base short and J 8 bases short, with 24 bases between. Germline V lookup: CDR1 SEHNR, CDR2 FQNEAQ (reference sequence). CDR3 size: 18 residues. The CDR3 loop is CASSLGPKRRGAADEQFF. The CDR3 DNA follows: TGTGCCAGCAGCTTAGGCCCGAAACGCAGAGGGGCCGCTGATGAGCAGTTCTTC.

This clonotype was recorded many times. The genes are TRBV18 and TRBJ1-1; 8 bases are a match to TRBD1. Unmatched junction bases numbered 4, after V lost 4 bases and J lost 0 bases. This CDR3 contains 15 residues. From germline, CDR1 is KGHSH and CDR2 LQKENI. The CDR3 loop reads CASSHGQGLNTEAFF. The DNA for the CDR3 is TGTGCCAGCTCACACGGACAGGGTTTGAACACTGAAGCTTTCTTT.

The table lists this clonotype with a few counts. J is TRBJ1-1 and V is TRBV5-6; no clear D. Germline assignment: CDR1 SGHDT and CDR2 YYEEEE. The CDR3 length is 11 residues. V was clipped by 0 bases and J by 8 bases, with 5 bases between them. In nucleotides, the CDR3 is TGTGCCAGCAGCTTGGCGCGCGAAGCTTTCTTT. Its translation: CASSLAREAFF.

This clonotype was observed many times. The chain recombines TRBV27 with TRBJ2-7; the D gene could be TRBD1 or TRBD2 (5 bases each). The CDR3 totals 13 residues. With 8 bases removed from V and 3 bases from J, the gap between germline ends came to 14 bases. The germline gives CDR1 MNHEY, CDR2 SMNVEV (reference sequence). The CDR3: CASAGTPYYEQYF. In DNA form, the CDR3 reads TGTGCCAGCGCCGGGACCCCCTACTACGAGCAGTACTTC.

This chain links TRBV7-2 with TRBJ2-5; a possible D gene is TRBD2 (5 bases). The germline V and J ends were trimmed by 1 base and 4 bases, with 7 bases remaining between them. Germline V gene sequence: CDR1 SGHTA, CDR2 FQGNSA. This CDR3 region has 13 residues. This CDR3 reads CASSLDAGETQYF. In nucleotides, the CDR3 is TGTGCCAGCAGCTTAGATGCGGGAGAGACCCAGTACTTC.

CDR3 residues: CASSPTPGTDSYEQYF. Written as DNA, the CDR3 is TGTGCCAGCAGTCCTACCCCCGGGACAGACTCCTACGAGCAGTACTTC. J is TRBJ2-7 and V is TRBV27, with 7 bases lining up with TRBD1. Germline V gene sequence: CDR1 MNHEY, CDR2 SMNVEV (reference sequence). Trimming cost V 5 bases and J 0 bases; bases outside gene matches: 10. The CDR3 consists of 16 residues.

V is TRBV6-1 and J is TRBJ2-1; 8 nucleotides line up with TRBD2. The CDR3 contains 19 residues. V trimming: 4 bases; J trimming: 6 bases; junction bases outside the gene matches: 20. Germline assignment: CDR1 MNHNS and CDR2 SASEGT. CDR3 residues: CASSGTGWRGLVQFNEQFF. The DNA for the CDR3 is TGTGCCAGCAGTGGAACAGGGTGGCGGGGACTAGTTCAATTCAATGAGCAGTTCTTC.

The chain uses TRBV20-1 and TRBJ2-1, with 13 bases identical to TRBD2. From germline, CDR1 is DFQATT and CDR2 SNEGSKA (reference sequence). V was clipped by 4 bases and J by 7 bases; unmatched bases: 10. The CDR3 runs 16 residues. Here the CDR3 DNA reads TGCAGTGCTATCGGACTAGCGGGGGCCACGAGGAATGAGCAGTTCTTC. Encoded protein: CSAIGLAGATRNEQFF.

The chain uses TRBV4-1 and TRBJ2-5; D may be TRBD2 (5 bases). The germline gives CDR1 MGHRA, CDR2 YSYEKL. The CDR3 loop spans 15 amino acids. V was shortened by 6 bases and J by 2 bases, with 16 bases between the two germline ends. DNA of the CDR3: TGCGCCAGCAGGCTCCGGGAAGCGCCGCAAGAGACCCAGTACTTC. This sequence encodes CASRLREAPQETQYF.